The 9 T cell receptor beta chains in this list originate from one sample, sequenced in a study of T-cell reconstitution after alpha-beta-depleted transplantation in children. Construction of the TCRbeta library involved unique molecular identifiers. TCRdb re-called the PCR reads with MiXCR, one entry per CDR3 protein. Of around 300,000 distinct CDR3 sequences listed, 9.5% to 13% are singletons. Here the sequenced sample was peripheral blood, taken 180 days after TCRalphabeta/CD19-depleted stem cell transplant. The receptors were sampled from a male patient between 2 and 9 years old who had a stem cell transplant for chronic granulomatous disease, so the T cells may come from the graft donor.

This clonotype has a count of ten or more. The rearrangement joins TRBV10-3 to TRBJ2-3; the D call may be TRBD1 or TRBD2 (5 bases each). This CDR3 comprises 13 residues. The germline gives CDR1 ENHRY, CDR2 SYGVKD. V lost 4 bases and J 2 bases, leaving 7 bases between the germline ends. CDR3 coding DNA: TGTGCCATCAGTGGGGGGATCACAGATACGCAGTATTTT. Translation gives CAISGGITDTQYF.

In this sample, this clonotype turned up many times. The rearrangement links TRBV4-3 to TRBJ2-2; 8 nucleotides match TRBD1. V lost 3 bases to trimming and J lost 6 bases; unmatched junction nucleotides: 9. The CDR3 length is 16 residues. Per germline, CDR1 LGHNA and CDR2 YSLEER. CDR3 nucleotides: TGCGCCAGCAGCCATAGGACAGGGAAAAGTCCCGGGGAGCTGTTTTTT. This encodes CASSHRTGKSPGELFF.

The chain couples TRBV15 to TRBJ2-7; 9 bases line up with TRBD1. This CDR3 has 14 residues. The V and J ends lost 3 bases and 5 bases, in that order; junction bases with no gene match: 5. Looked up from germline, CDR1 is LNHNV and CDR2 is YYDKDF (reference sequence). CDR3 DNA: TGTGCCACCAGCAGCCGGGACAGGGATAACGAGCAGTACTTC. Its translation is CATSSRDRDNEQYF. The entire variable domain, with the rest obtained from reference TRBV15 and TRBJ2-7, is as follows: DAMVIQNPRYQVTQFGKPVTLSCSQTLNHNVMYWYQQKSSQAPKLLFHYYDKDFNNEADTPDNFQSRRPNTSFCFLDIRSPGLGDTAMYLCATSSRDRDNEQYFGPGTRLTVT.

This clonotype was seen many times. The chain joins TRBV13 to TRBJ2-3, with TRBD2 as a possible D gene (5 bases). The CDR3 extends over 13 amino acids. Trimming cost V 5 bases and J 3 bases, with 9 bases left between them. Looked up from germline, CDR1 is PRHDT and CDR2 is FYEKMQ (reference sequence). For the CDR3, the DNA is TGTGCCAGCAGCCCACTAGTTACAGATACGCAGTATTTT. Its translation: CASSPLVTDTQYF.

This clonotype came up many times. V is TRBV7-2 and J is TRBJ2-5; D unclear. The CDR3 length is 12 residues. Germline CDR1 is SGHTA and CDR2 is FQGNSA. V was trimmed by 5 bases and J by 7 bases, leaving 11 bases between them. DNA for the CDR3: TGTGCCAGCAGCCCCGTCCTCGGGACCCAGTACTTC. Translating gives CASSPVLGTQYF.

V usage is TRBV5-4 and J usage is TRBJ2-5, with TRBD2 identical over 8 bases. The CDR3 loop spans 16 amino acids. Per germline, CDR1 SGHNT and CDR2 YYREEE (reference sequence). V gave up 3 bases and J gave up 0 bases; unmatched junction bases: 7. The CDR3 sequence is CASSSTSGLYQETQYF. CDR3 DNA: TGTGCCAGCAGCTCTACTAGCGGTCTGTACCAAGAGACCCAGTACTTC.

This clonotype appeared many times. The rearrangement joins TRBV7-9 to TRBJ2-7; D unresolved. Per germline, CDR1 SEHNR and CDR2 FQNEAQ (reference sequence). Trimming stripped 5 bases from V and 4 bases from J, with 12 bases between. The CDR3 runs 13 residues. The CDR3 region has the DNA TGTGCCAGCAGCCCCCATGCAGTATACGAGCAGTACTTC. Translation gives CASSPHAVYEQYF.

This clonotype showed up many times. The rearrangement joins TRBV5-6 to TRBJ2-1, with D possibly TRBD1 on 6 matching bases. Germline V lookup: CDR1 SGHDT, CDR2 YYEEEE. This CDR3 has 13 residues. With 4 bases removed from V and 10 bases from J, the gap between germline ends came to 15 bases. The CDR3 reads CASSPGHLREQFF. In DNA form, the CDR3 reads TGTGCCAGCAGCCCGGGACATCTAAGGGAGCAGTTCTTC.

This clonotype was detected ten times or more. The chain carries TRBV6-4 and TRBJ2-1, with 11 bases fitting TRBD2. The V and J ends lost 6 bases and 8 bases, in that order; junction bases with no gene match: 9. The CDR3 is 15 residues long. CDR1 MRHNA and CDR2 SNTAGT come from the germline V gene. This CDR3 reads CASSFLAGGRDEQFF. DNA of the CDR3: TGTGCCAGCAGCTTTCTAGCGGGAGGACGGGATGAGCAGTTCTTC.